This T cell receptor beta chain was sequenced during a study of blood T cell repertoires in COVID-19. Study details: Specimens from acute and convalescent COVID-19 originated in the United States, Italy and Spain.

Profiling relied on immunoSEQ multiplex PCR, and the TCRdb table lists in-frame clones only, not all of them. The sample shows 430,000 or so clones, approximately 90% of them seen only once. Everyone who took part was roughly 18 to 89 years old, and they came from about two dozen US areas. Participant-given clinical history determined each cohort assignment. This receptor was taken from a woman aged 40 to 50 who had recovered from COVID-19. The source material was PBMCs or T cells enriched from blood (not recorded which).

The CDR3 loop reads CASSRTGGSNQPQHF. CDR3 in DNA: TGTGCCAGCAGCCGCACAGGGGGAAGCAATCAGCCCCAGCATTTT. The rearrangement uses TRBV3-1 (or the pseudogene TRBV3-2) and TRBJ1-5, with 8 positions matching TRBD1. The V gene end was trimmed by 4 bases and the J gene end by 1 base; junction bases not matched to a gene: 3. CDR1 and CDR2 from the germline V gene are LGHDT and YNNKEL (reference sequence). CDR3 length: 15 residues.